Below, 16 T cell receptor beta chains from the same sample are listed, as sequenced in a study of response to subunit inactivated influenza vaccine (dated by TCRdb to the late 2010s). The library was built by means of RT-PCR. Instrument used: Illumina HiSeq 2500. TCRdb applied fastp at Q25 and MiXCR to the public reads, then kept only in-frame beta chains. All rows with the same CDR3 protein become a single entry with the most common DNA and genes. This sample is represented by 710,000 or so distinct CDR3 sequences; approximately 14% of them were singletons. The top ten constitute roughly 11% of the sample. The starting material was PBMCs from blood, obtained 11 to 12 days after vaccination. The receptors shown here come from a man aged 45 to 65 who received an inactivated influenza vaccine. Donor details come from another sample of the same person, matched by shared clones.

This clonotype was picked up many times. This chain connects TRBV30 to TRBJ2-3; a possible D gene is TRBD1 (6 bases). This CDR3 has 18 residues. Trimming left V 1 base short and J 2 bases short, with 22 bases between. CDR1 and CDR2 (germline): GTSNPN, SVGIG (reference sequence). CDR3 loop: CAWSEALGRGYYTDTQYF. CDR3 coding DNA: TGTGCCTGGAGTGAGGCCCTGGGCAGGGGATATTACACAGATACGCAGTATTTT.

This chain's CDR3 is CASSLGNTGVETQYF. Here the CDR3 DNA reads TGTGCCAGCAGCTTAGGAAATACAGGGGTAGAGACCCAGTACTTC. V is TRBV4-2 and J is TRBJ2-5, with TRBD1 matching over 7 bases. V dropped 5 bases and J dropped 4; count of bases not matched to a gene: 10. This CDR3 is built from 15 residues. In germline, CDR1 is LGHNA, CDR2 YNFKEQ.

The chain couples TRBV6-4 to TRBJ2-7, with 8 bases lining up with TRBD2. This CDR3 has 14 residues. J gave up 0 bases and V 6 bases, and 4 bases lay outside the gene matches. From germline, CDR1 is MRHNA and CDR2 SNTAGT. The CDR3 loop reads CASRVAGSSYEQYF. DNA of the CDR3: TGTGCCAGCAGAGTAGCGGGGAGCTCCTACGAGCAGTACTTC.

V gene TRBV2 combines with J gene TRBJ2-5; a weak D match, TRBD2 (6 bases). The CDR3 is made up of 15 amino acids. Trimming took 2 bases from V and 5 from J, leaving 15 bases between them. The germline CDR1 and CDR2 sequences are SNHLY and FYNNEI. CDR3 DNA sequence: TGTGCCAGCAGTGAACAGGGAACTGGGAGGGAGACCCAGTACTTC. Protein product: CASSEQGTGRETQYF.

This clonotype has just a few counts. The V call is TRBV25-1, the J call TRBJ2-2; 8 bases map to TRBD1. Germline CDR1 reads MGHDK; CDR2 reads SYGVNS. The CDR3 covers 19 residues. V lost 1 base to trimming and J lost 5 bases; unmatched junction nucleotides: 15. The CDR3 region has the DNA TGTGCCAGCAGTGAATTCTATACCGGGACAGGATTACGAACCGGGGAGCTGTTTTTT. Its translation: CASSEFYTGTGLRTGELFF.

This clonotype was counted a few times. J is TRBJ2-7 and V is TRBV7-9; D not certain. CDR1 SEHNR and CDR2 FQNEAQ come from the germline V gene (reference sequence). Trimming removed 1 base at V and 2 bases at J, with 9 bases between. The CDR3 runs 14 residues. The CDR3 DNA reads TGTGCCAGCAGCTTAGTTCCTGTTACCTACGAGCAGTACTTC. This gives the protein CASSLVPVTYEQYF.

Only a few counts were recorded for this clonotype. J is TRBJ1-2 and V is TRBV6-5; 7 nucleotides line up with TRBD1. Germline V lookup: CDR1 MNHEY, CDR2 SVGAGI. The CDR3 is 15 residues long. J was trimmed by 3 bases and V by 1 base; bases with no gene match: 5. In nucleotides, the CDR3 is TGTGCCAGCAGTTACTTCGGGAGGGGGCACTATGGCTACACCTTC. Translated, it gives CASSYFGRGHYGYTF.

This clonotype was counted ten times or more. J is TRBJ1-2 and V is TRBV5-8; D ambiguous. From germline, CDR1 is SGHTS and CDR2 YDEGEE. The length of the CDR3 is 12 residues. Deletions cut 4 bases from V and 2 bases from J, with 6 bases between. The CDR3 coding sequence is TGTGCCAGCAGCACGGGGAACTATGGCTACACCTTC. It codes for CASSTGNYGYTF.

This clonotype occurred a few times. The chain carries TRBV6-5 and TRBJ2-1; 9 bases are shared with TRBD2. V dropped 8 bases and J dropped 5; count of bases not matched to a gene: 7. CDR1 is MNHEY, CDR2 SVGAGI, per germline. The length of the CDR3 is 14 residues. The CDR3 spells CASVLASGDNEQFF. The CDR3 bases are TGTGCCAGCGTTCTGGCTAGCGGGGACAATGAGCAGTTCTTC.

As to this clonotype: A read error may be the cause here, since a much bigger clone is one base away. The chain carries TRBV4-3 and TRBJ2-1, with TRBD2 matching 8 bases. The germline V gene encodes CDR1 LGHNA and CDR2 YSLEER. With V trimmed by 4 bases and J by 6 bases, 11 bases remained unmatched. The CDR3 loop spans 16 amino acids. The CDR3 reads CASSLYQGTRGNEQFF. CDR3 coding DNA: TGCGCCAGCAGCCTATATCAAGGGACTAGGGGCAATGAGCAGTTCTTC.

This chain links TRBV20-1 with TRBJ2-6, with no clear D. This CDR3 spans 13 amino acids. Germline values: CDR1 DFQATT, CDR2 SNEGSKA (reference sequence). The ends were cut back, 3 bases at V and 2 bases at J, with 5 bases in the middle. Here the CDR3 reads CSASNTGANVLTF. The CDR3 nucleotides are TGCAGTGCTAGTAACACTGGGGCCAACGTCCTGACTTTC.

The chain couples TRBV7-8 to TRBJ2-2; D may be TRBD1 (6 bases). V shed 3 bases and J shed 3 bases, with 14 bases lying between them. This CDR3 has 16 amino acids. Germline assignment: CDR1 SGHVS and CDR2 FQNEAQ. The CDR3 DNA follows: TGTGCCAGCAGCTTTTCGTGGGACACCTACACCGGGGAGCTGTTTTTT. Translation gives CASSFSWDTYTGELFF.

The chain links TRBV4-2 to TRBJ1-6; D is undetermined. Germline V gene data show CDR1 as LGHNA and CDR2 as YNFKEQ. V was cut by 1 base and J by 8 bases, with 12 bases left in between. This CDR3 region has 15 residues. Here the CDR3 reads CASSQVVLRDSPLHF. The DNA of the CDR3 is TGTGCCAGCAGCCAAGTAGTGCTCCGGGATTCACCCCTCCACTTT.

This clonotype has only a few counts. This sequence joins TRBV9 and TRBJ1-1, with 7 bases matching TRBD1. Germline V lookup: CDR1 SGDLS, CDR2 YYNGEE. J gave up 4 bases and V 0 bases, and 6 bases lay outside the gene matches. The CDR3 sequence is 15 residues long. CDR3 DNA sequence: TGTGCCAGCAGCGTAGAGGGGGCAGGCCGCACTGAAGCTTTCTTT. Translation: CASSVEGAGRTEAFF. Supplemented by reference TRBV9 and TRBJ1-1, the full variable domain reads DSGVTQTPKHLITATGQRVTLRCSPRSGDLSVYWYQQSLDQGLQFLIQYYNGEERAKGNILERFSAQQFPDLHSELNLSSLELGDSALYFCASSVEGAGRTEAFFGQGTRLTVV.

This clonotype occurred many times. The rearrangement uses TRBV20-1 and TRBJ2-1, with a tentative D call TRBD2 (6 bases). The germline V and J ends were trimmed by 7 bases and 0 bases, with 16 bases remaining between them. The CDR3 has 15 residues. The V gene's germline CDR1 is DFQATT and CDR2 SNEGSKA (reference sequence). This chain's CDR3 is CSVLGRRGSYNEQFF. CDR3 sequence (DNA): TGCAGTGTCCTAGGACGGAGGGGCTCCTACAATGAGCAGTTCTTC.

The chain joins TRBV5-1 to TRBJ2-2; D unresolved. This CDR3 is 16 amino acids long. Germline V gene sequence: CDR1 SGHRS, CDR2 YFSETQ. V lost 4 bases to trimming and J lost 0 bases, with 13 bases between them. This CDR3 is CASSPDPSANTGELFF. CDR3 DNA sequence: TGCGCCAGCAGCCCCGACCCGAGCGCGAACACCGGGGAGCTGTTTTTT.